This T cell receptor beta chain was sequenced for a study of blood T cells in healthy people across ages. Study at large: Through template switching, about one barcoded beta molecule was captured per two T cells, as measured in model experiments. Broader study findings: Naive CD4+ cell counts and diversity both ran higher in long-lived than in aged donors.

A J-beta primer mix and a sample-barcoded 5' primer were used in a second PCR of roughly 7 to 12 cycles. Carrying 12 random nucleotides, a template-switch adaptor labeled each individual cDNA molecule. One entry per CDR3 protein results from TCRdb running MiXCR on the 5' RACE reads. The sample holds 1.8 million or so distinct CDR3 sequences, about two fifths seen once. The study isolated at least 6 million PBMCs from each sample. Comments on this clonotype: The antigen remains unidentified.

Germline loops: CDR1 DFQATT, CDR2 SNEGSKA (reference sequence). Trimming left V 2 bases short and J 6 bases short, with 14 bases between. The CDR3 contains 14 residues. The specimen was blood. This TCR was sampled from a human donor in good health. The chain is built from TRBV20-1 and TRBJ2-1, with unresolved D. Here the CDR3 DNA reads TGCAGTGCTAGACGTGCAGACGGACGCAATGAGCAGTTCTTC. Protein product: CSARRADGRNEQFF.